Following are 25 T cell receptor beta chains from one sample sequenced in a study of T cell repertoires in cytomegalovirus infection. TCRdb itself ran the reads through MiXCR, one entry per CDR3 protein. The sample consists of around 320,000 distinct CDR3 sequences, more than 8% of them appearing once. The specimen sequenced was PBMCs. The receptor source for this set is a human donor in good health (CMV status not recorded). Some clones in this sample may be carry-over from other donors' samples.

The sample holds many counts of this clonotype. The CDR3 reads CASSPRAGGRETQYF. The CDR3 coding sequence is TGTGCCAGCAGCCCAAGAGCGGGGGGGCGGGAGACCCAGTACTTC. V usage is TRBV7-2 and J usage is TRBJ2-5; 10 bases fit TRBD2. This CDR3 is built from 15 residues. V shed 5 bases and J 5 bases; nucleotides not matched to a gene: 8. Germline lookup yields CDR1 SGHTA and CDR2 FQGNSA. Together with reference TRBV7-2 and TRBJ2-5, the CDR3 gives the full variable domain: GAGVSQSPSNKVTEKGKDVELRCDPISGHTALYWYRQSLGQGLEFLIYFQGNSAPDKSGLPSDRFSAERTGGSVSTLTIQRTQQEDSAVYLCASSPRAGGRETQYFGPGTRLLVL.

This clonotype appeared many times. The germline gene is not matched at one end of the junction; a read error may be the cause. V usage is TRBV6-2 or TRBV6-3 and J usage is TRBJ2-5, with 8 bases fitting TRBD1. The CDR3 is made up of 16 amino acids. Germline values: CDR1 MNHEY, CDR2 SVGEGT. This chain's CDR3 is CASSYGPGQAQGTQYF. Here the CDR3 DNA reads TGTGCCAGCAGTTACGGTCCGGGACAGGCGCAAGGGACCCAGTACTTC.

To note about this clonotype: A much larger clone lies a single base off, so this may be a read error. This chain uses TRBV6-2 or TRBV6-3 with TRBJ2-5; 7 nucleotides line up with TRBD2. V was clipped by 10 bases and J by 7 bases; unmatched bases: 12. This CDR3 spans 13 amino acids. CDR1 is MNHEY and CDR2 is SVGEGT in the germline V gene. The CDR3 coding sequence is TGTGCCAACGCCGGGACTCCGGGGGGGACCCAGTACTTC. It specifies CANAGTPGGTQYF.

The rearrangement joins TRBV10-3 to TRBJ2-7; the match to TRBD2 covers 9 bases. CDR3 length: 15 amino acids. J gave up 0 bases and V 6 bases, and 6 bases lay outside the gene matches. Germline-derived CDR1 and CDR2 are ENHRY and SYGVKD. CDR3 protein: CAIRRTSASSYEQYF. Written as DNA, the CDR3 is TGTGCCATCAGGCGGACTAGCGCTAGCTCCTACGAGCAGTACTTC.

The rearrangement links TRBV2 to TRBJ2-3; D remains unclear. The V gene's germline CDR1 is SNHLY and CDR2 FYNNEI. This CDR3 spans 13 amino acids. Trimming took 8 bases from V and 2 from J, leaving 11 bases between them. The CDR3 spells CASGRHLTDTQYF. The DNA for the CDR3 is TGTGCCAGCGGAAGGCACCTCACAGATACGCAGTATTTT.

This clonotype has only a few counts. This chain links TRBV28 with TRBJ2-2; D perhaps matches TRBD1 (5 bases). CDR1 and CDR2 (germline): MDHEN, SYDVKM. The V end was cut by 6 bases, the J end by 4 bases, with 18 bases between. This CDR3 spans 16 amino acids. This CDR3 is CASRILGQGSTGELFF. The CDR3 DNA follows: TGTGCCAGCAGGATCTTGGGCCAGGGTAGCACCGGGGAGCTGTTTTTT.

This clonotype was seen many times. The chain is built from TRBV6-2 or TRBV6-3 and TRBJ2-3; a weak D match, TRBD1 (5 bases). This CDR3 is 14 amino acids long. V shed 6 bases and J shed 6 bases, with 16 bases lying between them. Germline lookup yields CDR1 MNHEY and CDR2 SVGEGT. Here the CDR3 reads CASSPWTSRDTQYF. CDR3 in DNA: TGTGCCAGCAGCCCCTGGACATCCAGGGATACGCAGTATTTT.

This clonotype was seen a few times. The chain joins TRBV20-1 to TRBJ2-3; D is undetermined. Trimming pared 5 bases from V and 2 bases from J, leaving 14 bases between. The length of the CDR3 is 14 residues. From germline, CDR1 is DFQATT and CDR2 SNEGSKA (reference sequence). In nucleotides, the CDR3 is TGCAGTGCTGCTACTGGCCACCTCACAGATACGCAGTATTTT. Encoded protein: CSAATGHLTDTQYF.

This clonotype appeared many times. The chain joins TRBV7-2 to TRBJ1-2, with 8 bases fitting TRBD1. The CDR3 spans 13 residues. The V gene end was trimmed by 10 bases and the J gene end by 8 bases; junction bases not matched to a gene: 12. Germline CDR1 reads SGHTA; CDR2 reads FQGNSA. The CDR3 sequence: CATDRGRSTGYTF. For the CDR3, the DNA is TGTGCCACCGACAGGGGACGGAGTACGGGCTACACCTTC.

Ten or more counts support this clonotype. This rearrangement joins TRBV7-8 to TRBJ2-5; D unclear. Germline loops: CDR1 SGHVS, CDR2 FQNEAQ. The length of the CDR3 is 13 residues. The germline V and J ends were trimmed by 5 bases and 5 bases, with 12 bases remaining between them. The CDR3 reads CASSNGVKETQYF. Here the CDR3 DNA reads TGTGCCAGCAGCAATGGGGTAAAGGAGACCCAGTACTTC.

V is TRBV11-2 and J is TRBJ2-5; D might be TRBD2 (6 bases). V was pared by 4 bases and J by 0 bases, with 12 bases between. This CDR3 region has 15 residues. From germline, CDR1 is SGHAT and CDR2 FQNNGV. The CDR3 spells CASSSNSGNQETQYF. In DNA, the CDR3 is TGTGCCAGCAGCTCTAATAGCGGAAACCAAGAGACCCAGTACTTC. The variable domain in full, completed from reference TRBV11-2 and TRBJ2-5, reads EAGVAQSPRYKIIEKRQSVAFWCNPISGHATLYWYQQILGQGPKLLIQFQNNGVVDDSQLPKDRFSAERLKGVDSTLKIQPAKLEDSAVYLCASSSNSGNQETQYFGPGTRLLVL.

The table lists this clonotype with a few counts. V is TRBV5-5 and J is TRBJ2-7; 7 positions match TRBD1. Losses at the gene ends were 4 bases for V and 7 bases for J; bases not matched to a gene: 14. CDR3 length equals 15 residues. The germline CDR1 and CDR2 sequences are SGHKS and YYEKEE (reference sequence). CDR3 protein: CASSPGYDREWEQYF. CDR3 DNA sequence: TGTGCCAGCAGCCCGGGTTATGACAGGGAATGGGAGCAGTACTTC.

The sample holds a few counts of this clonotype. The V gene is TRBV6-2 or TRBV6-3, the J gene TRBJ1-1, with unresolved D. The germline V gene encodes CDR1 MNHEY and CDR2 SVGEGT. This CDR3 region has 11 residues. Trimming left V 5 bases short and J 8 bases short, with 9 bases between. The CDR3 protein is CASSPRTEAFF. For the CDR3, the DNA is TGTGCCAGCAGTCCGAGGACGGAAGCTTTCTTT.

This clonotype was observed a handful of times. This rearrangement joins TRBV6-6 to TRBJ1-5; maybe TRBD1 (5 bases). This CDR3 comprises 13 residues. Germline V gene data show CDR1 as MNHNY and CDR2 as SVGAGI (reference sequence). Trimming took off 6 bases at V and 4 bases at J, with 10 bases between the two ends. The CDR3 here is CASSGHQNQPQHF. The DNA of the CDR3 is TGTGCCAGCAGCGGACATCAGAATCAGCCCCAGCATTTT.

The chain links TRBV6-5 to TRBJ1-1; no clear D. Between the trimmed V and J ends, which lost 2 bases and 0 bases, there was a span of 16 bases. The germline CDR1 and CDR2 sequences are MNHEY and SVGAGI. The CDR3 spans 17 residues. CDR3 region: CASSYSRIDSVNTEAFF. CDR3 DNA: TGTGCCAGCAGTTACAGTCGGATTGACTCAGTGAACACTGAAGCTTTCTTT.

In its sample, this clonotype was seen a few times. The J gene is TRBJ1-6, the V gene TRBV5-6; D is perhaps TRBD1 (5 bases). Germline assignment: CDR1 SGHDT and CDR2 YYEEEE. This CDR3 has 16 amino acids. The ends were cut back, 5 bases at V and 5 bases at J, with 17 bases in the middle. The CDR3: CASRLGVAPNNSPLHF. CDR3 bases: TGTGCCAGCAGGTTAGGGGTGGCTCCAAATAATTCACCCCTCCACTTT.

This clonotype showed up just a few times. J is TRBJ1-1 and V is TRBV6-2 or TRBV6-3; D is undetermined. Germline-derived CDR1 and CDR2 are MNHEY and SVGEGT. V was trimmed by 7 bases and J by 1 base, leaving 13 bases between them. The CDR3 runs to 14 residues. CDR3 DNA: TGTGCCAGCATAGATGCGATATGGAACACTGAAGCTTTCTTT. Translated: CASIDAIWNTEAFF.

In its sample, this clonotype was seen a few times. CDR3 DNA sequence: TGCGCCAGCAGCCCCTCTTCAAGGAACACTGAAGCTTTCTTT. The encoded protein is CASSPSSRNTEAFF. The genes are TRBV5-1 and TRBJ1-1, with no clear D. Per the germline V gene, CDR1 is SGHRS and CDR2 is YFSETQ. V was cut by 4 bases and J by 1 base, with 11 bases left in between. This CDR3 is 14 amino acids long. Based on the CDR3 plus reference TRBV5-1 and TRBJ1-1, the full variable domain is KAGVTQTPRYLIKTRGQQVTLSCSPISGHRSVSWYQQTPGQGLQFLFEYFSETQRNKGNFPGRFSGRQFSNSRSEMNVSTLELGDSALYLCASSPSSRNTEAFFGQGTRLTVV.

In its sample, this clonotype was seen a few times. This chain links TRBV4-2 with TRBJ2-7; no firm D call. Trimming left V 0 bases short and J 0 bases short, with 9 bases between. The CDR3 extends over 15 amino acids. Looked up from germline, CDR1 is LGHNA and CDR2 is YNFKEQ. CDR3 sequence reads: CASSQETSSSYEQYF. In nucleotides, the CDR3 is TGTGCCAGCAGCCAAGAGACTTCTAGCTCCTACGAGCAGTACTTC.

The chain links TRBV18 to TRBJ2-7, with D maybe TRBD1 (7 bases). V was pared by 3 bases and J by 2 bases, with 23 bases between. The CDR3 totals 18 residues. The germline CDR1 and CDR2 sequences are KGHSH and LQKENI. In DNA form, the CDR3 reads TGTGCCAGCTCACCGACGGTCGGGGGCGGACAGGATCCCTACGAGCAGTACTTC. This codes for CASSPTVGGGQDPYEQYF.

J is TRBJ2-5 and V is TRBV7-2; maybe TRBD2 (5 bases). Germline V CDR1 and CDR2: SGHTA, FQGNSA. The V end was cut by 1 base, the J end by 5 bases, with 14 bases between. The CDR3 spans 15 residues. The CDR3 region is CASSLGGREKETQYF. DNA of the CDR3: TGTGCCAGCAGCTTAGGGGGTCGGGAAAAGGAGACCCAGTACTTC.

The table lists this clonotype with many counts. This sequence joins TRBV7-6 and TRBJ2-1, with 7 bases lining up with TRBD2. Losses at the gene ends were 5 bases for V and 3 bases for J; bases not matched to a gene: 10. This CDR3 is 16 amino acids long. Germline assignment: CDR1 SGHVS and CDR2 FNYEAQ. The CDR3 nucleotides are TGTGCCAGCAGCCCTCTTATGGGAGGGCTCTACAATGAGCAGTTCTTC. This encodes CASSPLMGGLYNEQFF.

The table lists this clonotype with many counts. The J gene is TRBJ1-4, the V gene TRBV7-9; D perhaps matches TRBD1 (6 bases). V dropped 6 bases and J dropped 13 bases, with 18 bases sitting between them. The CDR3 spans 13 residues. Germline V gives CDR1 SEHNR, CDR2 FQNEAQ (reference sequence). The CDR3: CASRVGGNERLFF. CDR3 coding DNA: TGTGCCAGCAGAGTAGGGGGAAACGAACGACTGTTTTTT. Looking up the rest from reference TRBV7-9 and TRBJ1-4 gives the full variable domain: DTGVSQNPRHKITKRGQNVTFRCDPISEHNRLYWYRQTLGQGPEFLTYFQNEAQLEKSRLLSDRFSAERPKGSFSTLEIQRTEQGDSAMYLCASRVGGNERLFFGSGTQLSVL.

The V gene is TRBV7-2, the J gene TRBJ1-5; D ambiguous. CDR3 length equals 15 residues. V lost 5 bases to trimming and J lost 5 bases, with 16 bases between them. Germline V gives CDR1 SGHTA, CDR2 FQGNSA. The chain's CDR3 is CASSKAPARDQPQHF. CDR3 nucleotides: TGTGCCAGCAGCAAAGCCCCTGCCCGGGATCAGCCCCAGCATTTT.

There are many counts of this clonotype. J is TRBJ2-7 and V is TRBV20-1, with 7 bases that match TRBD1. CDR3 length: 13 residues. With 2 bases clipped from V and 3 bases from J, the junction kept 4 bases outside the gene matches. Per the germline V gene, CDR1 is DFQATT and CDR2 is SNEGSKA (reference sequence). CDR3 protein: CSARSPGGYEQYF. The CDR3, as DNA: TGCAGTGCTAGATCCCCAGGGGGCTACGAGCAGTACTTC.